The T cell receptor beta chain described here comes from a study of T cell changes during pregnancy in multiple sclerosis. TCRdb's table, derived via immunoSEQ multiplex PCR, lists solely in-frame clones and lacks some. The sample yields about 80,000 clones, around 90% seen once. This CDR3 contains 14 residues. Trimming left V 7 bases short and J 8 bases short, with 18 bases between. In germline, CDR1 is SEHNR, CDR2 FQNEAQ (reference sequence). The chain links TRBV7-9 to TRBJ2-4; D perhaps matches TRBD2 (5 bases). The source material was CD4+ T cells from peripheral blood mononuclear cells, sampled before pregnancy. The receptor was derived from a female donor with multiple sclerosis, enrolled in a pregnancy study. CDR3 protein: CASTRTGGVDIQYF. CDR3 DNA: TGTGCCAGCACTCGGACTGGCGGAGTGGACATTCAGTACTTC.